The 31 T cell receptor beta chains in this list originate from one sample, sequenced in a study of radiotherapy plus CTLA-4 blockade in lung cancer. This table comes from immunoSEQ multiplex PCR, and its TCRdb copy is limited to in-frame clones, with some not included. The data hold about 88,000 clones, with about 78% observed a single time. The sequences come from peripheral blood, collected from a patient treated with radiotherapy plus ipilimumab. These receptors all stem from a human donor with non-small cell lung cancer that progressed on radiotherapy plus ipilimumab.

The chain joins TRBV29-1 to TRBJ1-1, with D possibly matching TRBD1 (5 bases). CDR3 size: 14 residues. Deletions cut 4 bases from V and 1 base from J, with 13 bases between. Germline-derived CDR1 and CDR2 are SQVTM and ANQGSEA. The CDR3 here is CSVGARGGNTEAFF. The CDR3 region has the DNA TGCAGCGTTGGGGCCCGGGGGGGGAACACTGAAGCTTTCTTT.

This chain joins TRBV4-3 and TRBJ2-7; D uncertain. The CDR3 consists of 15 residues. CDR1 LGHNA and CDR2 YSLEER come from the germline V gene. V shed 0 bases and J shed 0 bases, with 9 bases lying between them. CDR3 bases: TGCGCCAGCAGCCAAGAACCCACGAGCTCCTACGAGCAGTACTTC. It translates to CASSQEPTSSYEQYF.

The genes are TRBV2 and TRBJ2-5; TRBD2 matches at 11 bases. Trimming took 8 bases from V and 5 from J; bases not matched to a gene: 16. Germline V gives CDR1 SNHLY, CDR2 FYNNEI. This CDR3 is built from 17 residues. CDR3 sequence reads: CASPGMTSGIIGETQYF. The CDR3, as DNA: TGTGCCAGCCCCGGCATGACTAGCGGGATTATAGGGGAGACCCAGTACTTC.

This rearrangement joins TRBV5-6 to TRBJ2-7, with D perhaps matching TRBD2 (5 bases). CDR3 length equals 14 residues. Germline CDR1 and CDR2: SGHDT and YYEEEE. Trimming removed 0 bases from V and 6 bases from J, with 13 bases in between. The CDR3 loop reads CASSLDAAEAEQYF. For the CDR3, the DNA is TGTGCCAGCAGCTTGGATGCAGCGGAGGCCGAGCAGTACTTC.

In this sample, this clone turned up a few times. The CDR3 region is CASSSMGGTTGELFF. The CDR3 DNA is TGTGCCAGCAGCAGCATGGGGGGTACCACCGGGGAGCTGTTTTTT. The chain recombines TRBV5-4 with TRBJ2-2, with a tentative D call TRBD2 (6 bases). Trimming removed 4 bases from V and 4 bases from J, with 14 bases in between. CDR3 size: 15 residues. Germline CDR1 and CDR2: SGHNT and YYREEE (reference sequence).

This chain connects TRBV2 to TRBJ2-2, with 8 bases fitting TRBD1. Trimming removed 6 bases from V and 5 bases from J; junction bases left unmatched: 8. CDR3 length equals 15 residues. Germline V gene lookup returns CDR1 SNHLY and CDR2 FYNNEI. The CDR3 nucleotides are TGTGCCAGCAGGGCGACAGGGGCTTCGACCGGGGAGCTGTTTTTT. Translation gives CASRATGASTGELFF.

The chain has TRBV2 and TRBJ2-3; 9 bases map to TRBD2. The length of the CDR3 is 16 residues. Trimming cost V 5 bases and J 0 bases; bases outside gene matches: 6. Germline lookup yields CDR1 SNHLY and CDR2 FYNNEI. Here the CDR3 reads CASSSTSGSSTDTQYF. In DNA, the CDR3 is TGTGCCAGCAGTAGTACTAGCGGGTCTAGCACAGATACGCAGTATTTT. Complete variable domain (other parts from reference TRBV2 and TRBJ2-3): EPEVTQTPSHQVTQMGQEVILRCVPISNHLYFYWYRQILGQKVEFLVSFYNNEISEKSEIFDDQFSVERPDGSNFTLKIRSTKLEDSAMYFCASSSTSGSSTDTQYFGPGTRLTVL.

This clone was counted once. The J gene is TRBJ1-5, the V gene TRBV6-5, with TRBD1 matching 9 bases. CDR1 and CDR2 (germline): MNHEY, SVGAGI. The CDR3 covers 13 residues. Trimming cost V 6 bases and J 7 bases; bases outside gene matches: 4. The CDR3 sequence is CASRQGALQPQHF. The CDR3 DNA is TGTGCCAGCAGACAGGGGGCTTTGCAGCCCCAGCATTTT.

The V call is TRBV2, the J call TRBJ1-5; TRBD1 agrees at 10 bases. This CDR3 spans 14 amino acids. The junction had 2 bases not matched to a gene; V was cut back by 3 bases and J by 6 bases. Germline-derived CDR1 and CDR2 are SNHLY and FYNNEI. The CDR3 DNA sequence: TGTGCCAGCAGTGAGACAGGGGGCTTTCAGCCCCAGCATTTT. It codes for CASSETGGFQPQHF.

This sequence joins TRBV7-9 and TRBJ2-5; unclear D gene. The germline V and J ends were trimmed by 7 bases and 7 bases, with 16 bases remaining between them. Germline V CDR1 and CDR2: SEHNR, FQNEAQ (reference sequence). The CDR3 loop spans 13 amino acids. The CDR3 DNA reads TGTGCCAGCACCCTTACGTATCCGGGGACCCAGTACTTC. This sequence encodes CASTLTYPGTQYF.

This clone was seen only a few times. This CDR3 reads CASSEYRTGVETQYF. The CDR3 bases are TGTGCCAGCAGTGAATACCGAACAGGGGTAGAGACCCAGTACTTC. The chain uses TRBV28 and TRBJ2-5; 7 bases match TRBD1. Unmatched junction bases numbered 10, after V lost 5 bases and J lost 4 bases. CDR3 length equals 15 residues. Germline V gene sequence: CDR1 MDHEN, CDR2 SYDVKM.

The chain has TRBV7-3 and TRBJ1-6; D call uncertain. Germline CDR1 and CDR2: SGHTA and FQGTGA. The CDR3 is made up of 14 amino acids. V shed 4 bases and J shed 2 bases, with 6 bases lying between them. CDR3 nucleotide sequence: TGTGCCAGCAGCTCAGGCCCCTATAATTCACCCCTCCACTTT. Translated, it gives CASSSGPYNSPLHF.

V gene TRBV19 combines with J gene TRBJ1-5; no reliable D call. The length of the CDR3 is 14 residues. Trimming took off 3 bases at V and 7 bases at J, with 13 bases between the two ends. Germline V lookup: CDR1 LNHDA, CDR2 SQIVND (reference sequence). For the CDR3, the DNA is TGTGCCAGTAGTATCCCTCCGCCTGGGCAGCCCCAGCATTTT. This codes for CASSIPPPGQPQHF.

The CDR3 is CASSLGTTSTDTQYF. CDR3 sequence (DNA): TGCGCCAGCAGCCTTGGGACTACATCCACAGATACGCAGTATTTT. The chain joins TRBV4-1 to TRBJ2-3; 7 positions agree with TRBD2. The length of the CDR3 is 15 residues. Germline-derived CDR1 and CDR2 are MGHRA and YSYEKL. The V gene end was trimmed by 4 bases and the J gene end by 2 bases; junction bases not matched to a gene: 6.

V gene TRBV5-1 combines with J gene TRBJ1-3; D might be TRBD1 (6 bases). The CDR3 extends over 16 amino acids. The germline V gene encodes CDR1 SGHRS and CDR2 YFSETQ. The V end lost 0 bases, the J end lost 0 bases, and 10 bases lay between the germline ends. This CDR3 is CASSLVADSSGNTIYF. In DNA form, the CDR3 reads TGCGCCAGCAGCTTGGTAGCGGACAGCTCTGGAAACACCATATATTTT.

V and J are TRBV4-1 and TRBJ2-2; 9 nucleotides match TRBD2. Trimming at V came to 2 bases and at J to 3 bases, leaving 4 bases not matched to a gene. The CDR3 totals 16 residues. Germline loops: CDR1 MGHRA, CDR2 YSYEKL. The CDR3 is CASSQSGLAHTGELFF. The CDR3 coding sequence is TGCGCCAGCAGCCAATCGGGACTAGCACACACCGGGGAGCTGTTTTTT.

Details on this clone: In the same sample, other DNA sequences code for this CDR3. The chain combines TRBV7-9 with TRBJ1-2, with no clear D. Per the germline V gene, CDR1 is SEHNR and CDR2 is FQNEAQ (reference sequence). Between the trimmed V and J ends, which lost 3 bases and 1 base, there was a span of 3 bases. The CDR3 covers 12 residues. CDR3 DNA sequence: TGTGCCAGCAGCTTTAATAACTATGGCTACACCTTC. It is translated as CASSFNNYGYTF. Full variable domain (outside the CDR3, taken from reference TRBV7-9 and TRBJ1-2): DTGVSQNPRHKITKRGQNVTFRCDPISEHNRLYWYRQTLGQGPEFLTYFQNEAQLEKSRLLSDRFSAERPKGSFSTLEIQRTEQGDSAMYLCASSFNNYGYTFGSGTRLTVV.

In DNA, the CDR3 is TGCAGCGTTGGCCATCAGGGGCACGGAAACACCATATATTTT. This codes for CSVGHQGHGNTIYF. The J gene is TRBJ1-3, the V gene TRBV29-1; D is possibly TRBD1 (6 bases). This CDR3 has 14 amino acids. Germline V lookup: CDR1 SQVTM, CDR2 ANQGSEA. Between the trimmed V and J ends, which lost 4 bases and 4 bases, there was a span of 14 bases.

The J gene is TRBJ2-5, the V gene TRBV6-5, with a possible D match to TRBD1 (6 bases). V was trimmed by 7 bases and J by 5 bases, leaving 14 bases between them. This CDR3 is built from 13 residues. Germline loops: CDR1 MNHEY, CDR2 SVGAGI. CDR3 coding DNA: TGTGCCAGCAATCGCTGGGGGCAGGAGACCCAGTACTTC. Translating it yields CASNRWGQETQYF.

This clone was found a few times. CDR3 DNA sequence: TGTGCCAGCAGCCCAACAGACTCCTACGAGCAGTACTTC. Translating it yields CASSPTDSYEQYF. V and J are TRBV7-9 and TRBJ2-7, with D unclear. Looked up from germline, CDR1 is SEHNR and CDR2 is FQNEAQ (reference sequence). V shed 5 bases and J shed 0 bases, with 8 bases lying between them. This CDR3 is built from 13 residues.

The genes are TRBV28 and TRBJ1-1; no reliable D call. CDR3 length equals 14 residues. The V end lost 2 bases, the J end lost 1 base, and 8 bases lay between the germline ends. Looked up from germline, CDR1 is MDHEN and CDR2 is SYDVKM. The CDR3 region has the DNA TGTGCCAGCAGTTTAGCGGGCAAGAACACTGAAGCTTTCTTT. Protein sequence: CASSLAGKNTEAFF.

The gene calls are TRBV29-1 and TRBJ2-7; 10 nucleotides align to TRBD1. Germline-derived CDR1 and CDR2 are SQVTM and ANQGSEA. After removal of 4 bases from V and 2 bases from J, the junction contained 8 bases not matched to a gene. This CDR3 has 15 amino acids. Here the CDR3 DNA reads TGCAGCGTTGGCGGAATGGGACAGGGGCCCTACGAGCAGTACTTC. Its protein is CSVGGMGQGPYEQYF.

The chain couples TRBV28 to TRBJ2-1; 12 nucleotides align to TRBD2. The CDR3 spans 14 residues. V shed 3 bases and J 7 bases; nucleotides not matched to a gene: 1. Germline V CDR1 and CDR2: MDHEN, SYDVKM. CDR3 amino acids: CASSLLAGGNEQFF. The DNA of the CDR3 is TGTGCCAGCAGTTTGCTAGCGGGAGGGAATGAGCAGTTCTTC.

The chain couples TRBV14 to TRBJ2-5; D call uncertain. V gave up 4 bases and J gave up 4 bases, with 7 bases separating them. CDR1 and CDR2 from the germline V gene are SGHDN and FVKESK. This CDR3 is 12 amino acids long. CDR3 protein: CASSPPGETQYF. The CDR3 DNA sequence: TGTGCCAGCAGCCCCCCGGGAGAGACCCAGTACTTC.

The chain uses TRBV11-2 and TRBJ2-2, with D perhaps TRBD2 (5 bases). The length of the CDR3 is 12 residues. Trimming removed 8 bases from V and 4 bases from J, with 8 bases in between. Germline V gene sequence: CDR1 SGHAT, CDR2 FQNNGV. The CDR3 region is CASRRGTGELFF. In nucleotides, the CDR3 is TGTGCCAGCCGCCGGGGCACCGGGGAGCTGTTTTTT.

V gene TRBV6-6 combines with J gene TRBJ1-1; TRBD1 matches 10 bases. The CDR3 is 15 amino acids. The V segment lost 5 bases and the J segment 3 bases; nucleotides outside the gene matches: 6. Germline CDR1 MNHNY, CDR2 SVGAGI (reference sequence). CDR3 region: CASSPRTGGDTEAFF. The CDR3 coding sequence is TGTGCCAGCAGTCCACGGACAGGGGGGGACACTGAAGCTTTCTTT.

The chain employs TRBV9 and TRBJ1-4; TRBD1 agrees at 9 bases. V dropped 4 bases and J dropped 7; count of bases not matched to a gene: 8. The CDR3 totals 15 residues. Germline V gene sequence: CDR1 SGDLS, CDR2 YYNGEE. The CDR3 sequence is CASSIGTGPSEKLFF. The CDR3 coding sequence is TGTGCCAGCAGCATTGGGACAGGGCCCAGTGAAAAACTGTTTTTT.

At least ten counts were recorded for this clone. The chain has TRBV28 and TRBJ1-3; D is unresolved. The CDR3 is 15 residues long. Trimming left V 6 bases short and J 0 bases short, with 12 bases between. Per germline, CDR1 MDHEN and CDR2 SYDVKM. The chain's CDR3 is CASREESISGNTIYF. CDR3 in DNA: TGTGCCAGCAGGGAGGAGAGCATCTCTGGAAACACCATATATTTT.

The genes are TRBV11-2 and TRBJ1-1, with a weak D call TRBD1 (5 bases). V was shortened by 8 bases and J by 8 bases, with 12 bases between the two germline ends. This CDR3 region has 11 residues. Germline V gives CDR1 SGHAT, CDR2 FQNNGV. CDR3 protein: CASVPQAEAFF. DNA for the CDR3: TGTGCCAGCGTCCCACAGGCGGAAGCTTTCTTT. Using reference TRBV11-2 and TRBJ1-1 for the parts outside the CDR3, the full variable domain is EAGVAQSPRYKIIEKRQSVAFWCNPISGHATLYWYQQILGQGPKLLIQFQNNGVVDDSQLPKDRFSAERLKGVDSTLKIQPAKLEDSAVYLCASVPQAEAFFGQGTRLTVV.

In its sample, this clone was seen a few times. V usage is TRBV27 and J usage is TRBJ2-7; D is possibly TRBD1 (5 bases). Per germline, CDR1 MNHEY and CDR2 SMNVEV (reference sequence). There are 13 residues in the CDR3. Trimming left V 8 bases short and J 5 bases short, with 16 bases between. In DNA form, the CDR3 reads TGTGCCAGCTCGCAGGGCCCCGGTAACGAGCAGTACTTC. It yields the protein CASSQGPGNEQYF.

The V call is TRBV7-8, the J call TRBJ1-5, with D unclear. The CDR3 covers 16 residues. CDR1 is SGHVS and CDR2 is FQNEAQ in the germline V gene. Trimming took 0 bases from V and 0 from J, leaving 9 bases between them. This CDR3 is CASSLAFRHSNQPQHF. The DNA for the CDR3 is TGTGCCAGCAGCTTAGCGTTCCGGCATAGCAATCAGCCCCAGCATTTT. Looking up the rest from reference TRBV7-8 and TRBJ1-5 gives the full variable domain: GAGVSQSPRYKVAKRGQDVALRCDPISGHVSLFWYQQALGQGPEFLTYFQNEAQLDKSGLPSDRFFAERPEGSVSTLKIQRTQQEDSAVYLCASSLAFRHSNQPQHFGDGTRLSIL.